This TCR beta chain appears in the sequencing data of a study of blood T cell repertoires in COVID-19. Clones were read by immunoSEQ multiplex PCR, and TCRdb kept only the in-frame ones, dropping some. The table lists under 300,000 clones, around 87% of them singletons. This CDR3 is 16 amino acids long. Germline lookup yields CDR1 SGHKS and CDR2 YYEKEE (reference sequence). Trimming cost V 0 bases and J 0 bases, with 12 bases left between them. The sequenced material came from PBMCs or T cells enriched from blood (not recorded which). This clonotype was sampled from a woman in her thirties with acute COVID-19. The chain couples TRBV5-5 to TRBJ1-1; weak D call: TRBD1 (6 bases). The CDR3 DNA reads as TGTGCCAGCAGCTTGGCAGGGAGGGGGATGAACACTGAAGCTTTCTTT. Amino acid sequence: CASSLAGRGMNTEAFF. The variable domain in full, with the rest retrieved from reference TRBV5-5 and TRBJ1-1, is DAGVTQSPTHLIKTRGQQVTLRCSPISGHKSVSWYQQVLGQGPQFIFQYYEKEERGRGNFPDRFSARQFPNYSSELNVNALLLGDSALYLCASSLAGRGMNTEAFFGQGTRLTVV.